Below are 25 T cell receptor beta chains sequenced from a single sample in a study of early T cells in non-severe SARS-CoV-2 infection. TCRdb re-derived calls from the 5' RACE reads in MiXCR, one entry per CDR3 protein. The data hold around 63,000 distinct CDR3 sequences, with under 15% observed a single time. The sequenced sample was whole blood. The receptors here all came from an adult who was a healthcare worker with PCR-confirmed SARS-CoV-2 infection or an uninfected control (not recorded which).

In this sample, this clonotype turned up many times. The rearrangement joins TRBV14 to TRBJ1-3; D gene ambiguous. With 4 bases removed from V and 6 bases from J, the gap between germline ends came to 7 bases. The CDR3 runs to 12 residues. Germline V gene sequence: CDR1 SGHDN, CDR2 FVKESK. The CDR3, as DNA: TGTGCCAGCAGCCGATCCCTAAACACCATATATTTT. The encoded protein is CASSRSLNTIYF.

This clonotype was counted ten times or more. The V gene is TRBV6-1, the J gene TRBJ1-1, with a tentative D call TRBD1 (6 bases). The CDR3 covers 14 residues. Trimming took 4 bases from V and 10 from J, leaving 19 bases between them. Germline CDR1 MNHNS, CDR2 SASEGT. The CDR3 spells CASSAGTLGGAAFF. In DNA form, the CDR3 reads TGTGCCAGCAGTGCGGGGACACTTGGCGGTGCAGCTTTCTTT.

This clonotype was seen just once. A read error may explain this, as a much larger clone is one base away. The chain links TRBV6-2 or TRBV6-3 to TRBJ1-1, with D maybe TRBD1 (5 bases). The CDR3 spans 13 residues. Germline CDR1 and CDR2: MNHEY and SVGEGT. CDR3 sequence (DNA): TGTGCCACCGTAGGGACTACGGGCACTGGAGCTTTCTTT. Protein sequence: CATVGTTGTGAFF.

This clonotype has ten or more counts. The J gene is TRBJ2-5, the V gene TRBV5-4; 8 bases line up with TRBD2. The CDR3 extends over 16 amino acids. CDR1 SGHNT and CDR2 YYREEE come from the germline V gene (reference sequence). J was trimmed by 1 base and V by 2 bases; bases with no gene match: 7. In nucleotides, the CDR3 is TGTGCCAGCAGCTTCCCCCGGGGGGGTGGCCAAGAGACCCAGTACTTC. Its protein is CASSFPRGGGQETQYF.

This clonotype was observed at least ten times. The chain has TRBV7-6 and TRBJ2-6, with 9 bases aligning to TRBD1. Trimming cost V 7 bases and J 1 base; bases outside gene matches: 14. In germline, CDR1 is SGHVS, CDR2 FNYEAQ. The CDR3 runs to 19 residues. The CDR3 reads CASKPEPGQGTSGANVLTF. CDR3 coding DNA: TGTGCCAGCAAACCTGAACCGGGACAGGGTACTTCTGGGGCCAACGTCCTGACTTTC. The full variable domain, rest sourced from reference TRBV7-6 and TRBJ2-6, is GAGVSQSPRYKVTKRGQDVALRCDPISGHVSLYWYRQALGQGPEFLTYFNYEAQQDKSGLPNDRFSAERPEGSISTLTIQRTEQRDSAMYRCASKPEPGQGTSGANVLTFGAGSRLTVL.

By proportion, this clonotype is medium-sized. CDR3 bases: TGTGCCAGCAGCTTTACCGGGACGGCCACAGATACGCAGTATTTT. Its protein product is CASSFTGTATDTQYF. V is TRBV13 and J is TRBJ2-3; the D call may be TRBD1 or TRBD2 (5 bases each). The CDR3 is 15 residues long. Germline CDR1 is PRHDT and CDR2 is FYEKMQ (reference sequence). The V end lost 3 bases, the J end lost 2 bases, and 12 bases lay between the germline ends. Based on the CDR3 plus reference TRBV13 and TRBJ2-3, the full variable domain is AAGVIQSPRHLIKEKRETATLKCYPIPRHDTVYWYQQGPGQDPQFLISFYEKMQSDKGSIPDRFSAQQFSDYHSELNMSSLELGDSALYFCASSFTGTATDTQYFGPGTRLTVL.

This clonotype was detected ten times or more. J is TRBJ2-7 and V is TRBV13, with D perhaps TRBD2 (5 bases). Trimming stripped 5 bases from V and 6 bases from J, with 14 bases between. In germline, CDR1 is PRHDT, CDR2 FYEKMQ (reference sequence). The CDR3 is 13 residues long. CDR3 nucleotide sequence: TGTGCCAGCAGCCAGTACGAGGGAGTCGAGCAGTACTTC. Amino acids: CASSQYEGVEQYF.

This clonotype was picked up a small number of times. J is TRBJ2-2 and V is TRBV30; TRBD2 matches 7 bases. CDR3 length: 15 residues. Germline assignment: CDR1 GTSNPN and CDR2 SVGIG (reference sequence). Unmatched junction bases numbered 8, after V lost 1 base and J lost 6 bases. The DNA of the CDR3 is TGTGCCTGGAGTGGTGGACTAGTAGGCTCCGGGGAGCTGTTTTTT. It encodes CAWSGGLVGSGELFF.

This clonotype was seen repeatedly, ten times or more. The V gene is TRBV29-1, the J gene TRBJ2-3; 10 bases line up with TRBD2. J gave up 5 bases and V 4 bases, and 6 bases lay outside the gene matches. There are 14 residues in the CDR3. Germline V gene data show CDR1 as SQVTM and CDR2 as ANQGSEA. The CDR3, as DNA: TGCAGCGTTGGAGGCACTAGCGGGGAAGATACGCAGTATTTT. Translation gives CSVGGTSGEDTQYF.

This clonotype was observed a few times. Being one base from a much bigger clone, this may be a read error. V usage is TRBV5-1 and J usage is TRBJ2-2; no firm D call. The CDR3 runs 14 residues. Germline CDR1 reads SGHRS; CDR2 reads YFSETQ. Trimming took off 4 bases at V and 0 bases at J, with 7 bases between the two ends. CDR3 residues: CASSRAANTGELFF. As DNA, the CDR3 is TGCGCCAGCAGCAGGGCCGCGAACACCGGGGAGCTGTTTTTT.

The chain recombines TRBV29-1 with TRBJ2-5; 10 positions agree with TRBD1. The CDR3 runs 14 residues. The junction had 4 bases not matched to a gene; V was cut back by 6 bases and J by 0 bases. Germline loops: CDR1 SQVTM, CDR2 ANQGSEA. The DNA for the CDR3 is TGCAGCGTGACAGGGGGCTGGTACCAAGAGACCCAGTACTTC. This gives the protein CSVTGGWYQETQYF.

This clonotype was counted a few times. V and J are TRBV10-2 and TRBJ2-7, with D uncertain. The ends were cut back, 6 bases at V and 4 bases at J, with 10 bases in the middle. The CDR3 covers 12 residues. Germline V lookup: CDR1 WSHSY, CDR2 SAAADI. CDR3 protein: CASRSEMYEQYF. CDR3 sequence (DNA): TGCGCCAGCAGGTCAGAGATGTACGAGCAGTACTTC.

This clonotype was seen only a few times. This CDR3 reads CASSSTGANSPLHF. DNA of the CDR3: TGTGCCAGCAGCTCGACAGGTGCTAATTCACCCCTCCACTTT. The chain carries TRBV7-6 and TRBJ1-6; perhaps TRBD1 as D (6 bases). The CDR3 extends over 14 amino acids. CDR1 and CDR2 from the germline V gene are SGHVS and FNYEAQ. The germline V and J ends were trimmed by 4 bases and 6 bases, with 10 bases remaining between them.

This clonotype has at least ten counts. The rearrangement uses TRBV6-6 and TRBJ1-1; perhaps TRBD1 as D (6 bases). V lost 7 bases to trimming and J lost 6 bases, with 15 bases between them. The CDR3 has 13 amino acids. Germline assignment: CDR1 MNHNY and CDR2 SVGAGI (reference sequence). The CDR3 DNA is TGTGCCAGCACTATTACAGGGATGTCTGAAGCTTTCTTT. Translated, it gives CASTITGMSEAFF.

In its sample, this clonotype was seen many times. The V and J genes are TRBV20-1 and TRBJ2-3; possibly TRBD2 for D (5 bases). Germline V gene data show CDR1 as DFQATT and CDR2 as SNEGSKA (reference sequence). The CDR3 covers 15 residues. The ends were cut back, 2 bases at V and 6 bases at J, with 18 bases in the middle. The CDR3, as DNA: TGCAGTGCTAGAAATAGGGCGGGCGTAGCGGATACGCAGTATTTT. This gives the protein CSARNRAGVADTQYF.

This clonotype was counted at least ten times. The V call is TRBV2, the J call TRBJ2-5, with D possibly TRBD1 on 7 matching bases. The length of the CDR3 is 14 residues. Germline CDR1 is SNHLY and CDR2 is FYNNEI. Between the trimmed V and J ends, which lost 6 bases and 4 bases, there was a span of 15 bases. The CDR3 sequence is CASSGGQSGETQYF. The CDR3 DNA is TGTGCCAGCAGCGGGGGACAGTCCGGAGAGACCCAGTACTTC.

In this sample, this clonotype turned up a few times. This rearrangement joins TRBV7-6 to TRBJ2-3; 8 nucleotides line up with TRBD2. CDR3 size: 16 residues. V trimming: 5 bases; J trimming: 6 bases; junction bases outside the gene matches: 13. In germline, CDR1 is SGHVS, CDR2 FNYEAQ. The CDR3 nucleotides read TGTGCCAGCAGCATACGCTCTGCGGGGGGAGTGGATACGCAGTATTTT. It translates to CASSIRSAGGVDTQYF.

This clonotype has a handful of counts. This chain uses TRBV5-5 with TRBJ1-6, with a tentative D call TRBD1 (5 bases). Germline values: CDR1 SGHKS, CDR2 YYEKEE (reference sequence). The CDR3 extends over 15 amino acids. The ends were cut back, 4 bases at V and 10 bases at J, with 18 bases in the middle. The CDR3 reads CASSGVGRDRSPLHF. CDR3 sequence (DNA): TGTGCCAGCAGCGGGGTGGGGAGGGACCGCTCACCCCTCCACTTT.

This clonotype appeared many times. The J gene is TRBJ1-2, the V gene TRBV20-1; D might be TRBD1 (6 bases). This CDR3 spans 13 amino acids. Germline V gives CDR1 DFQATT, CDR2 SNEGSKA (reference sequence). Trimming stripped 6 bases from V and 1 base from J, with 12 bases between. The CDR3 protein is CSAAGHNNYGYTF. The CDR3 DNA follows: TGCAGTGCCGCGGGACATAATAACTATGGCTACACCTTC.

In its sample, this clonotype was seen many times. In DNA form, the CDR3 reads TGCAGTGCTAGTGAGGGGAGCACAGATACGCAGTATTTT. Translated, it gives CSASEGSTDTQYF. The chain employs TRBV20-1 and TRBJ2-3; D is possibly TRBD1 or TRBD2 (5 bases each). CDR1 and CDR2 from the germline V gene are DFQATT and SNEGSKA (reference sequence). CDR3 length equals 13 residues. V lost 3 bases and J lost 0, with 7 bases in between.

The chain is built from TRBV7-2 and TRBJ1-1; TRBD1 matches 8 bases. Germline assignment: CDR1 SGHTA and CDR2 FQGNSA. V was pared by 8 bases and J by 5 bases, with 7 bases of the junction left unmatched. CDR3 length: 13 amino acids. The CDR3 region has the DNA TGTGCCAGCCTCAGGGGGCAATGGACTGAAGCTTTCTTT. This encodes CASLRGQWTEAFF.

A word on this clonotype: This may stem from a read error, because a much larger clone lies one nucleotide away. The chain is built from TRBV9 and TRBJ2-7; tentatively, D is TRBD1 or TRBD2 (5 bases each). CDR3 length: 15 residues. V was cut by 0 bases and J by 5 bases, with 15 bases left in between. The V gene's germline CDR1 is SGDLS and CDR2 YYNGEE. The chain's CDR3 is CASSVVDNGAHEQYF. The CDR3 DNA reads as TGTGCCAGCAGCGTAGTGGATAACGGGGCCCACGAGCAGTACTTC.

There are many counts of this clonotype. V and J are TRBV7-2 and TRBJ2-3; TRBD2 matches at 8 bases. The germline CDR1 and CDR2 sequences are SGHTA and FQGNSA. This CDR3 contains 18 residues. V lost 5 bases, J lost 6 bases, and 19 bases stayed unmatched. CDR3 loop: CASSLLGRSGGRDDTQYF. CDR3 sequence (DNA): TGTGCCAGCAGCCTACTAGGAAGAAGCGGGGGAAGAGATGATACGCAGTATTTT. Full variable domain (rest looked up from reference TRBV7-2 and TRBJ2-3): GAGVSQSPSNKVTEKGKDVELRCDPISGHTALYWYRQSLGQGLEFLIYFQGNSAPDKSGLPSDRFSAERTGGSVSTLTIQRTQQEDSAVYLCASSLLGRSGGRDDTQYFGPGTRLTVL.

J is TRBJ1-6 and V is TRBV9; D ambiguous. Trimming took 4 bases from V and 3 from J, leaving 11 bases between them. The length of the CDR3 is 15 residues. Germline CDR1 is SGDLS and CDR2 is YYNGEE. CDR3 region: CASSPPASYNSPLHF. The CDR3 DNA reads as TGTGCCAGCAGCCCCCCGGCAAGCTATAATTCACCCCTCCACTTT. Using reference TRBV9 and TRBJ1-6 for the parts outside the CDR3, the full variable domain is DSGVTQTPKHLITATGQRVTLRCSPRSGDLSVYWYQQSLDQGLQFLIQYYNGEERAKGNILERFSAQQFPDLHSELNLSSLELGDSALYFCASSPPASYNSPLHFGNGTRLTVT.

V is TRBV11-2 and J is TRBJ2-5, with D maybe TRBD2 (5 bases). Trimming shortened V by 0 bases and J by 7 bases, and 9 bases separated the two germline ends. CDR1 and CDR2 from the germline V gene are SGHAT and FQNNGV. The CDR3 consists of 13 residues. The CDR3 sequence: CASSLDIGVTQYF. The CDR3 DNA sequence: TGTGCCAGCAGCTTAGATATCGGGGTGACCCAGTACTTC.